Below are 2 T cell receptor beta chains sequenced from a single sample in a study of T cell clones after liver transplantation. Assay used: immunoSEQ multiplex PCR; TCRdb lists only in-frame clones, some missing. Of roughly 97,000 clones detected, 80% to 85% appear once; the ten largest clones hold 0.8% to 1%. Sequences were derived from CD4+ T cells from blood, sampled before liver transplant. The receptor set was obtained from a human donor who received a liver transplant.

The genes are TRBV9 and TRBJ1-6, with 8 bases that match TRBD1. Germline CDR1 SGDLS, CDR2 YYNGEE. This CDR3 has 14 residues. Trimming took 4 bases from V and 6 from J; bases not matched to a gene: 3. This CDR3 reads CASSKQGGNSPLHF. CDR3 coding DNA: TGTGCCAGCAGCAAACAGGGGGGTAATTCACCCCTCCACTTT.

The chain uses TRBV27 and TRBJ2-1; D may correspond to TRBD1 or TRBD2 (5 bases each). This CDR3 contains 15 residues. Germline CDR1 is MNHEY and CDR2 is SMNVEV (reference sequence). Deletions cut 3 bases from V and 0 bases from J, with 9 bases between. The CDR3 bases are TGTGCCAGCAGTTTGGGACGACGCTCCTACAATGAGCAGTTCTTC. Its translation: CASSLGRRSYNEQFF.